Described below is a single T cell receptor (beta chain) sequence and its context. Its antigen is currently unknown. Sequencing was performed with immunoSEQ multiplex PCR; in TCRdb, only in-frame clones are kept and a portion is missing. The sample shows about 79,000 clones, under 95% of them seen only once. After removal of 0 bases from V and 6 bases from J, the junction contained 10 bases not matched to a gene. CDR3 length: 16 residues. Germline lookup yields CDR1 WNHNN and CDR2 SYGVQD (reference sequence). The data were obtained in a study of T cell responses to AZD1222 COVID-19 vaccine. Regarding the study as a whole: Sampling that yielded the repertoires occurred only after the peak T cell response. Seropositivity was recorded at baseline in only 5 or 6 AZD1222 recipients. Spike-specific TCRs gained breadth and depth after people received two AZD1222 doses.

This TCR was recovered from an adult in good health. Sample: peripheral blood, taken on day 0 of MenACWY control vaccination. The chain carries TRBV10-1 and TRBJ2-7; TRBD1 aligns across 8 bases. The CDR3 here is CASSESGTGGSGEQYF. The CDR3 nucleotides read TGCGCCAGCAGTGAGTCTGGAACAGGGGGATCAGGCGAGCAGTACTTC.